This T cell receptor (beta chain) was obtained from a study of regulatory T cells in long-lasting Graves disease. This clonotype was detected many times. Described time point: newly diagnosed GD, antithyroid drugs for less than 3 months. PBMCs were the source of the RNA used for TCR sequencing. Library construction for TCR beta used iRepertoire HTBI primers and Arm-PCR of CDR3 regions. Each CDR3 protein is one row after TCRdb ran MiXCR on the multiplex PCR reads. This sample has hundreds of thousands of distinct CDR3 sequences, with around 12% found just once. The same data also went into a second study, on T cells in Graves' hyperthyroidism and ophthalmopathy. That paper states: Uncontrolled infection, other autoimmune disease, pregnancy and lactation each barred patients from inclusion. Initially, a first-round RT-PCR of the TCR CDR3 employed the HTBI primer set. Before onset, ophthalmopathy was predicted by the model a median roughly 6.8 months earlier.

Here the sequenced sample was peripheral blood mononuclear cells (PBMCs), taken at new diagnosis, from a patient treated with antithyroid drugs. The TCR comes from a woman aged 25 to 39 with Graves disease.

The DNA for the CDR3 is TGTGCCTGCGGACGGTTCTACACCTTC. Protein: CACGRFYTF. The J gene is TRBJ1-2, the V gene TRBV30; D gene unclear. Germline V gene sequence: CDR1 GTSNPN, CDR2 SVGIG (reference sequence). The CDR3 has 9 residues. With 6 bases removed from V and 10 bases from J, the gap between germline ends came to 9 bases.